Shown below are 20 T cell receptor beta chains from a single sample sequenced in a study of identical twins. One entry per CDR3 protein, called by TCRdb with MiXCR from the 5' RACE reads. The table lists more than 400,000 distinct CDR3 sequences, roughly 15% of them singletons. The same specimen was also included in a second study, on yellow fever vaccine responses in identical twins.

Source material: CD4+ T cells sorted from blood. All receptors derive from a woman between 18 and 29 years old in good health.

The chain is built from TRBV11-2 and TRBJ2-2; D not resolved. V lost 0 bases to trimming and J lost 7 bases, with 6 bases between them. The CDR3 totals 13 residues. Germline V gene lookup returns CDR1 SGHAT and CDR2 FQNNGV. The CDR3 nucleotides are TGTGCCAGCAGCTTAGATCGACTCGGGGAGCTGTTTTTT. The encoded protein is CASSLDRLGELFF.

This clonotype was observed a few times. The chain has TRBV2 and TRBJ1-5; D unresolved. V dropped 5 bases and J dropped 9 bases, with 8 bases sitting between them. The CDR3 consists of 11 residues. The germline CDR1 and CDR2 sequences are SNHLY and FYNNEI. The CDR3, as DNA: TGTGCCAGCAGTTATGATCGGCCCCAGCATTTT. This codes for CASSYDRPQHF.

For the CDR3, the DNA is TGTGCCAGCAGCTTAGCGGACGGGACTAATGAAAAACTGTTTTTT. This codes for CASSLADGTNEKLFF. This chain uses TRBV7-9 with TRBJ1-4; no definite D call. Germline V lookup: CDR1 SEHNR, CDR2 FQNEAQ (reference sequence). The CDR3 is made up of 15 amino acids. Trimming removed 0 bases from V and 2 bases from J, with 7 bases in between.

This clonotype turned up a few times. The genes are TRBV7-9 and TRBJ2-3; 8 positions agree with TRBD2. Looked up from germline, CDR1 is SEHNR and CDR2 is FQNEAQ (reference sequence). V was pared by 1 base and J by 4 bases, with 4 bases of the junction left unmatched. This CDR3 is 15 amino acids long. The CDR3 bases are TGTGCCAGCAGCTTAGGTAGCGGGAATGCAGATACGCAGTATTTT. It codes for CASSLGSGNADTQYF.

This clonotype was counted a few times. This chain joins TRBV24-1 and TRBJ2-2; 8 bases are shared with TRBD2. V was pared by 5 bases and J by 5 bases, with 12 bases of the junction left unmatched. There are 17 residues in the CDR3. Germline V gene data show CDR1 as KGHDR and CDR2 as SFDVKD. CDR3 protein: CATSASKAGAYTGELFF. The CDR3 DNA reads TGTGCCACCAGTGCCAGCAAAGCGGGGGCCTATACCGGGGAGCTGTTTTTT.

This clonotype was seen only a few times. The chain couples TRBV28 to TRBJ2-3; 11 nucleotides agree with TRBD2. V shed 4 bases, J shed 1 base, and the junction held 4 bases outside the gene matches. The germline V gene encodes CDR1 MDHEN and CDR2 SYDVKM. The CDR3 has 16 amino acids. CDR3 sequence reads: CASSSRSGGGTDTQYF. In DNA form, the CDR3 reads TGTGCCAGCAGTTCCCGTAGCGGGGGGGGCACAGATACGCAGTATTTT.

V usage is TRBV21-1 and J usage is TRBJ1-1. TRBV21-1 is a pseudogene locus. The CDR3 runs 14 residues. The CDR3 bases are TGTGCCAGCAGCAAAGAGGCAGGGAACACTGAAGCTTTCTTT. Amino acids: CASSKEAGNTEAFF.

This clonotype was detected only a few times. This sequence joins TRBV20-1 and TRBJ1-1, with unresolved D. The ends were cut back, 3 bases at V and 0 bases at J, with 8 bases in the middle. CDR3 length equals 13 residues. CDR1 DFQATT and CDR2 SNEGSKA come from the germline V gene (reference sequence). The CDR3 reads CSASTALNTEAFF. Written as DNA, the CDR3 is TGCAGTGCTAGCACCGCCTTGAACACTGAAGCTTTCTTT.

As DNA, the CDR3 is TGCGCCAGCAGCCACCCGGGACAGGAGAGCTCTGGAAACACCATATATTTT. Encoded protein: CASSHPGQESSGNTIYF. The rearrangement links TRBV4-1 to TRBJ1-3; TRBD1 matches at 8 bases. The CDR3 sequence is 17 residues long. Germline assignment: CDR1 MGHRA and CDR2 YSYEKL. Trimming at V came to 3 bases and at J to 0 bases, leaving 7 bases not matched to a gene.

This chain connects TRBV28 to TRBJ2-5, with TRBD1 identical over 9 bases. The CDR3 has 16 amino acids. Unmatched junction bases numbered 11, after V lost 4 bases and J lost 5 bases. Germline V lookup: CDR1 MDHEN, CDR2 SYDVKM. In nucleotides, the CDR3 is TGTGCCAGCAGTTCGAAGGGACTTGGGACAGGGGAGACCCAGTACTTC. Translating it yields CASSSKGLGTGETQYF.

This clonotype was detected a few times. The chain is built from TRBV3-1 and TRBJ2-7; D remains ambiguous. This CDR3 has 13 amino acids. Germline CDR1 reads LGHDT; CDR2 reads YNNKEL (reference sequence). As DNA, the CDR3 is TGTGTCAGCAGCCAAGATTCCCTCGGGGAGCAGTACGTC. Translating it yields CVSSQDSLGEQYV.

This clonotype was recorded a few times. J is TRBJ1-6 and V is TRBV12-3 or TRBV12-4, with 11 bases that match TRBD1. This CDR3 spans 15 amino acids. After removal of 9 bases from V and 8 bases from J, the junction contained 9 bases not matched to a gene. The CDR3 bases are TGTGCCAGTACCCCTTCGGGACAGGGGGATTCACCCCTCCACTTT. It encodes CASTPSGQGDSPLHF.

This clonotype was observed a handful of times. This chain links TRBV19 with TRBJ2-7; 9 bases are shared with TRBD1. V was pared by 10 bases and J by 5 bases, with 21 bases of the junction left unmatched. CDR3 length: 17 residues. The V gene's germline CDR1 is LNHDA and CDR2 SQIVND (reference sequence). The CDR3 nucleotides are TGTGCCATCGATCGGGACAGGGTGATCCCCCTTCGCCACGAGCAGTACTTC. This translates into CAIDRDRVIPLRHEQYF.

CDR3 sequence reads: CASRTGQPQETQYF. CDR3 bases: TGCGCCAGCAGAACCGGACAGCCCCAAGAGACCCAGTACTTC. The chain recombines TRBV5-1 with TRBJ2-5, with D perhaps TRBD1 (6 bases). The CDR3 is 14 amino acids. From germline, CDR1 is SGHRS and CDR2 YFSETQ. V was trimmed by 5 bases and J by 1 base, leaving 12 bases between them. The full variable domain, in which reference TRBV5-1 and TRBJ2-5 provide the parts outside the CDR3, is KAGVTQTPRYLIKTRGQQVTLSCSPISGHRSVSWYQQTPGQGLQFLFEYFSETQRNKGNFPGRFSGRQFSNSRSEMNVSTLELGDSALYLCASRTGQPQETQYFGPGTRLLVL.

The chain joins TRBV27 to TRBJ2-1; D remains unclear. The germline V gene has CDR1 MNHEY and CDR2 SMNVEV (reference sequence). The CDR3 sequence is 13 residues long. V was clipped by 6 bases and J by 9 bases, with 15 bases between them. CDR3 bases: TGTGCCAGCAGCCCGAGTGGGTGGGTTGAGCAGTTCTTC. This translates into CASSPSGWVEQFF.

The CDR3 is CASRVVPLADTQYF. CDR3 sequence (DNA): TGTGCCAGCCGCGTTGTCCCGCTGGCAGATACGCAGTATTTT. This chain connects TRBV6-1 to TRBJ2-3; D is unresolved. This CDR3 comprises 14 residues. Germline loops: CDR1 MNHNS, CDR2 SASEGT. V lost 8 bases, J lost 4 bases, and 16 bases lay in between.

The CDR3 nucleotides are TGCAGTGCTAGATCGCGAACAGGGATCGGTGAAAAACTGTTTTTT. Translation: CSARSRTGIGEKLFF. The genes are TRBV20-1 and TRBJ1-4, with D perhaps TRBD1 (6 bases). V was cut by 2 bases and J by 7 bases, with 17 bases left in between. Germline V gene lookup returns CDR1 DFQATT and CDR2 SNEGSKA (reference sequence). This CDR3 has 15 amino acids.

This clonotype was seen only a few times. The rearrangement links TRBV7-8 to TRBJ1-2, with 7 bases matching TRBD1. Germline V CDR1 and CDR2: SGHVS, FQNEAQ. V dropped 4 bases and J dropped 6; count of bases not matched to a gene: 11. The CDR3 runs to 15 residues. CDR3 sequence (DNA): TGTGCCAGCAGCTCTAACAGGGGTGTAAGGGATGGCTACACCTTC. Translated: CASSSNRGVRDGYTF.

The chain employs TRBV19 and TRBJ2-5; TRBD2 is a possible D gene (5 bases). CDR1 LNHDA and CDR2 SQIVND come from the germline V gene (reference sequence). The CDR3 totals 13 residues. V shed 2 bases and J shed 5 bases, with 9 bases lying between them. CDR3: CASSISGVETQYF. CDR3 nucleotides: TGTGCCAGTAGTATAAGCGGCGTGGAGACCCAGTACTTC.

This clonotype was seen a handful of times. The chain couples TRBV12-5 to TRBJ1-1; D call uncertain. This CDR3 has 11 amino acids. Germline lookup yields CDR1 LGHNT and CDR2 FRNRAP. V was trimmed by 1 base and J by 13 bases, leaving 10 bases between them. In DNA form, the CDR3 reads TGTGCTAGTGGTTTGGACACTCTTCGTTTCTTT. This encodes CASGLDTLRFF.